This T cell receptor (beta chain) was identified during a study of a mutant IDH1 vaccine in newly diagnosed glioma (dated by TCRdb to the early 2020s). In terms of the full investigation: In the chemotherapy-containing groups, vaccination started alongside temozolomide cycles, whereas in patients who had radiotherapy alone it started 4-6 weeks after radiotherapy. Of the 32 patients who were treated, approximately 60% were male and about 40% were female, and the mean age was about 40 years. Prior to enrollment, patients had been given standard therapy consisting of radiotherapy alone, temozolomide alone, or radiochemotherapy with temozolomide, with the combination given to most patients. The week-35 safety follow-up was designated visit V12, and the week-47 end of study was designated visit V13. Peripheral blood was drawn at six visits: V03 (baseline), V05, V07, V10, V12 and V13. Longitudinal TCRB deep sequencing was performed for 25 to 30 treated patients wherever samples were available for exploratory analyses.

The time point label here, explained by the study, means: week 47, end of study. Every vaccine dose consisted of 300 ug of a 20-mer mutant IDH1 peptide in Montanide, administered subcutaneously together with topical imiquimod. Patients were given eight vaccinations, in weeks 1, 3, 5, 7, 11, 15, 19 and 23, which matched visits V03 through V10. Newly diagnosed WHO grade 3 or 4 IDH1-mutant astrocytomas showing loss of nuclear ATRX were present in the donors. The samples were drawn from NOA16, a multicentre, single-arm, open-label phase I trial in Germany that tested a mutant IDH1 peptide vaccine in humans for the first time. Genomic DNA for TCRB sequencing was extracted from EDTA blood using the DNeasy Blood and Tissue Kit. What the study reported, not specific to this receptor: Selection of PBMC samples for TCRB deep sequencing was based on availability. No apparent relationship was observed between pseudoprogression and alterations in the top peripheral T cell clonotypes detected by TCRB sequencing. The authors noted that analyses of patient blood samples could not be reproduced because of sample limitations. Immune responses induced by the vaccine were seen in around 93% of patients across multiple MHC alleles.

About this clone: No antigen is known for it. Base qualities are missing; no much larger clone stands one base away.

The library was made by the immunoSEQ multiplex PCR assay. Rearranged TCR beta chain sequences were amplified using the hsTCRB Kit according to the manufacturer's protocol. An Illumina MiSeq was used to sequence the TCRB libraries. Processing in the source paper ran as follows. The kit vendor's proprietary platform handled demultiplexing, trimming and gene mapping. TCRdb took this table from immuneACCESS and kept in-frame rearrangements with V and J called. Such tables lack part of the clones; where checked against another copy, unresolved V genes explain under half of the gap, and the rest is unexplained. V and J calls plus clone size are reproduced from that table; the DNA served to infer D and trimming. The sample has tens of thousands of clones on record, around three fifths of them singletons. About 5% of the sample is in the top ten clones. The source was peripheral blood mononuclear cells (PBMCs), collected from a glioma patient whose treatment included an IDH1 peptide vaccine. The source of this sequence is a man aged 40-49 years with glioma. Some clones in this sample may be carry-over from other donors' samples.

The DNA sequence reads TGCGCCAGCAGCCAAAGGAACAGCGCGTCCTACGAGCAGTACTTC. It translates to CASSQRNSASYEQYF. The chain is made from TRBV4-1 and TRBJ2-7, with no D gene named confidently. CDR1 and CDR2 are drawn from the germline V gene: MGHRA, YSYEKL. Measured from the cysteine to the phenylalanine, the CDR3 is 15 residues long. Only CDR3 DNA is held: 45 bases, read in frame from base 1. Trimming takes 2 bases from V and 1 base from J, and the germline ends sit 12 bases apart.